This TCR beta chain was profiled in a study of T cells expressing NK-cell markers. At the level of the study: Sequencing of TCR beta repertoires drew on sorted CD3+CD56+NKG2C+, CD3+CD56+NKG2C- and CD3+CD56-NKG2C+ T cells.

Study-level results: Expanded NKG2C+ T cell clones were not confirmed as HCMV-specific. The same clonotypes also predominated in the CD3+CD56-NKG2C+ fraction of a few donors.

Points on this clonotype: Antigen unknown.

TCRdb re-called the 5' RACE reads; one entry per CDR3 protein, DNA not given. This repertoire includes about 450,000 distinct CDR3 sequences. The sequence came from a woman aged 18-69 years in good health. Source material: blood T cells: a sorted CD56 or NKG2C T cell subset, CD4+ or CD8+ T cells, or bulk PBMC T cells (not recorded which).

CDR3 amino acids: CSVEGLAGGKETQYF. The gene calls are TRBV29-1 and TRBJ2-5; TCRdb's D call of TRBD2 is untestable without DNA. This CDR3 is 15 amino acids long. Germline loops: CDR1 SQVTM, CDR2 ANQGSEA.